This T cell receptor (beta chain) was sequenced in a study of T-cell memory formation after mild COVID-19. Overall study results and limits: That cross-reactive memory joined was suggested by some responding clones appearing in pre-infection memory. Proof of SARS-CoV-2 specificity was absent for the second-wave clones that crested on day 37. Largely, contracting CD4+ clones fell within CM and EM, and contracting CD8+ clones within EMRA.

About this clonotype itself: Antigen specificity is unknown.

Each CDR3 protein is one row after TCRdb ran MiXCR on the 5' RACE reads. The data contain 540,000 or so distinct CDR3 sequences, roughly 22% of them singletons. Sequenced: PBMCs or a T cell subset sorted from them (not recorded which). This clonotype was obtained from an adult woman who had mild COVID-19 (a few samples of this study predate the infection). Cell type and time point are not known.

In nucleotides, the CDR3 is TGTGCCAGCAGCCCCCCTGCCGGTGCTAGCACAGATACGCAGTATTTT. It is translated as CASSPPAGASTDTQYF. V and J are TRBV7-6 and TRBJ2-3; no definite D call. Germline V CDR1 and CDR2: SGHVS, FNYEAQ. With 5 bases removed from V and 0 bases from J, the gap between germline ends came to 15 bases. This CDR3 contains 16 residues. Together with reference TRBV7-6 and TRBJ2-3, the CDR3 gives the full variable domain: GAGVSQSPRYKVTKRGQDVALRCDPISGHVSLYWYRQALGQGPEFLTYFNYEAQQDKSGLPNDRFSAERPEGSISTLTIQRTEQRDSAMYRCASSPPAGASTDTQYFGPGTRLTVL.